This T cell receptor (beta chain) was obtained from a study of T cell changes during pregnancy in multiple sclerosis. TCRdb keeps only in-frame clones here, not all; method: immunoSEQ multiplex PCR. The sample has around 70,000 clones; roughly 90% are singletons. Trimming stripped 8 bases from V and 10 bases from J, with 9 bases between. The CDR3 sequence is 10 residues long. V and J are TRBV23-1 and TRBJ2-1, with D unclear. TRBV23-1 is identified as an open reading frame with a role that is uncertain. Sequenced material: peripheral blood, taken after pregnancy. The clonotype comes from a female donor in good health, enrolled as a control in a pregnancy study. The CDR3 sequence: CASGLLEQFF. In nucleotides, the CDR3 is TGCGCCAGCGGGCTTCTCGAGCAGTTCTTC.